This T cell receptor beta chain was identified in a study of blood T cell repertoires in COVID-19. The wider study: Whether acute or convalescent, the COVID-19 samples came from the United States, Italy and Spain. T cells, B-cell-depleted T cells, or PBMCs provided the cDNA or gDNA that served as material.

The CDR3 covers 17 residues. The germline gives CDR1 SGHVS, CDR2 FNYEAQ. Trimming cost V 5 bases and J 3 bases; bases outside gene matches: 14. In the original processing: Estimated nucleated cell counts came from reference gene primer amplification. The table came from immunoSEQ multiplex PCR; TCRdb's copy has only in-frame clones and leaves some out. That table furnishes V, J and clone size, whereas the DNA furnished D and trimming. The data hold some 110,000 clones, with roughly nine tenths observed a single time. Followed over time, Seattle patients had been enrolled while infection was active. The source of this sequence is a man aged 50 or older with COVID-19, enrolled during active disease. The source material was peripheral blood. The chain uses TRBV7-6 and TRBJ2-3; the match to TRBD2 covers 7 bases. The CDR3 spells CASSPTRGEGGTDTQYF. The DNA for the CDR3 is TGTGCCAGCAGCCCCACGAGAGGGGAGGGAGGGACAGATACGCAGTATTTT.